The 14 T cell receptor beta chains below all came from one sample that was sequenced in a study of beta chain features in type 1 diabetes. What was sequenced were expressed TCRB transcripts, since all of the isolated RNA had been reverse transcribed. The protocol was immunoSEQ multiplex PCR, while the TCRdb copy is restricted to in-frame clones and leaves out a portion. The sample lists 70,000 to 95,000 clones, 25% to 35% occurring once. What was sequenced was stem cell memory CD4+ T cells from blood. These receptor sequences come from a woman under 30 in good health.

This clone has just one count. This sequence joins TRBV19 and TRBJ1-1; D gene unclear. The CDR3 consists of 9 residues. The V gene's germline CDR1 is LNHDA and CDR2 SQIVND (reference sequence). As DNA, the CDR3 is TGTGCTTTGAGGACTGAAGCTTTCTTT. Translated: CALRTEAFF. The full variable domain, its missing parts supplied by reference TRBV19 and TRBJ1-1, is DGGITQSPKYLFRKEGQNVTLSCEQNLNHDAMYWYRQDPGQGLRLIYYSQIVNDFQKGDIAEGYSVSREKKESFPLTVTSAQKNPTAFYLCALRTEAFFGQGTRLTVV.

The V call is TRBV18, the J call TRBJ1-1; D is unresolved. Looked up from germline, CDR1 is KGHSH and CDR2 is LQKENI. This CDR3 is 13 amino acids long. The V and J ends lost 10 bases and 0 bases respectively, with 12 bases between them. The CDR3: CATKDNLNTEAFF. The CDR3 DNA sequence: TGTGCCACCAAAGACAACCTGAACACTGAAGCTTTCTTT.

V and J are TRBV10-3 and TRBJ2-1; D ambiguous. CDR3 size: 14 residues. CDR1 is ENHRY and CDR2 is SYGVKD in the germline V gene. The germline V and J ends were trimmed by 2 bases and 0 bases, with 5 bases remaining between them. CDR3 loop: CAISEDSSYNEQFF. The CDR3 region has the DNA TGTGCCATCAGTGAGGATAGCTCCTACAATGAGCAGTTCTTC.

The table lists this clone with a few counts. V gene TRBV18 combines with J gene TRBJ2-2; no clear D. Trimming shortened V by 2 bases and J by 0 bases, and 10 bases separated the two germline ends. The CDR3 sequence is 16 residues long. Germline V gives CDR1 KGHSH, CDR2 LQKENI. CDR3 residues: CASSPEQTANTGELFF. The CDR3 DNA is TGTGCCAGCTCACCAGAACAAACAGCGAACACCGGGGAGCTGTTTTTT.

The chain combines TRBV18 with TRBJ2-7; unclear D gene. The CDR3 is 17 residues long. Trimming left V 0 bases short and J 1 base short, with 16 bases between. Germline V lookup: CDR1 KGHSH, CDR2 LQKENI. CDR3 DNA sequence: TGTGCCAGCTCACCACCGGGCTGGGCAGGTTCTTCCTACGAGCAGTACTTC. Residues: CASSPPGWAGSSYEQYF.

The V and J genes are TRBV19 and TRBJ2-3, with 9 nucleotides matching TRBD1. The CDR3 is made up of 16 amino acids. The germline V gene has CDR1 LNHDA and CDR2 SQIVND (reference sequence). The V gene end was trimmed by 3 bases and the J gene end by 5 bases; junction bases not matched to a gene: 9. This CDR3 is CASSIRGQGVGDTQYF. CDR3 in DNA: TGTGCCAGTAGTATTCGGGGACAGGGAGTCGGAGATACGCAGTATTTT.

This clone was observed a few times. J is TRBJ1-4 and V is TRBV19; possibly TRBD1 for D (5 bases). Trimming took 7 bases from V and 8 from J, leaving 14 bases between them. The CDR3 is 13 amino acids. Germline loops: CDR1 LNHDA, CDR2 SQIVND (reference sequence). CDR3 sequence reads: CASTSQGGEKLFF. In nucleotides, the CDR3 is TGTGCCAGTACGAGCCAGGGAGGCGAAAAACTGTTTTTT. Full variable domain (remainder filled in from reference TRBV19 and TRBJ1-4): DGGITQSPKYLFRKEGQNVTLSCEQNLNHDAMYWYRQDPGQGLRLIYYSQIVNDFQKGDIAEGYSVSREKKESFPLTVTSAQKNPTAFYLCASTSQGGEKLFFGSGTQLSVL.

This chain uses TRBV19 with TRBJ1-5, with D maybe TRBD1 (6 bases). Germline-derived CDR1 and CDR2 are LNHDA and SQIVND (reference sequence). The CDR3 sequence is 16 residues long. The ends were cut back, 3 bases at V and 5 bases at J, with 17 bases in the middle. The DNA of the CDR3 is TGTGCCAGTAGTATGGCGGACAGCGGGGGCCATCAGCCCCAGCATTTT. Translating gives CASSMADSGGHQPQHF.

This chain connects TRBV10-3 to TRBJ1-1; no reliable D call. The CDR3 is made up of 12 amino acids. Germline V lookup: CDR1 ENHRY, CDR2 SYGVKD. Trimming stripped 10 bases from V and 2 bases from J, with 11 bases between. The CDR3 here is CATAGINTEAFF. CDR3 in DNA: TGTGCCACCGCCGGGATCAACACTGAAGCTTTCTTT.

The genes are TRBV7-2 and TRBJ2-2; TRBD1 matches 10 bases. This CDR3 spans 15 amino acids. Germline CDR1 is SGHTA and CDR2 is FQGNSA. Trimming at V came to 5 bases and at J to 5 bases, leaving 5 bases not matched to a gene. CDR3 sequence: CASSIWTGGTGELFF. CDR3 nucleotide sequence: TGTGCCAGCAGCATATGGACAGGGGGGACCGGGGAGCTGTTTTTT.

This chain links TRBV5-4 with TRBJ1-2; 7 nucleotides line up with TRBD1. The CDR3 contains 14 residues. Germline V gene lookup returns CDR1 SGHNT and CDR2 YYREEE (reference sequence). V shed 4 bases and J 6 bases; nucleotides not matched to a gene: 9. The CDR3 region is CASSEPGQNHGYTF. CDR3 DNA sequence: TGTGCCAGCAGCGAGCCGGGACAGAACCATGGCTACACCTTC.

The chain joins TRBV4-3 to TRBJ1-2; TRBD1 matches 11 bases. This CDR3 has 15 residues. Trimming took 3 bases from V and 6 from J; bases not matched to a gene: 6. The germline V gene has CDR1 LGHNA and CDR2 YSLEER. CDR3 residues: CASSHRTGGSDGYTF. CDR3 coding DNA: TGCGCCAGCAGCCACAGGACAGGGGGCTCTGATGGCTACACCTTC.

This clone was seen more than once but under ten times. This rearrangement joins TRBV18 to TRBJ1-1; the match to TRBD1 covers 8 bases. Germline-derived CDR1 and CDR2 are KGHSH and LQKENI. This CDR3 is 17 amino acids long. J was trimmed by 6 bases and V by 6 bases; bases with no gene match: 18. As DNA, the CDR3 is TGTGCCAGCTCTCAACCGTACTGGACAGGGAAGAGCCCTGAAGCTTTCTTT. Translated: CASSQPYWTGKSPEAFF.

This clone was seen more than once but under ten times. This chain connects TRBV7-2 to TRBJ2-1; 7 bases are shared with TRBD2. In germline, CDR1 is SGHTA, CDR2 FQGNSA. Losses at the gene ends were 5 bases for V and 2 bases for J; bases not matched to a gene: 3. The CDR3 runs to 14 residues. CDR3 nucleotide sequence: TGTGCCAGCAGCCCCGGGACTACCTACAATGAGCAGTTCTTC. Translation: CASSPGTTYNEQFF.